A single sample is the source of the 20 T cell receptor beta chains below, sequenced in a study of blood T cell repertoires in COVID-19. Produced via immunoSEQ multiplex PCR; TCRdb's table is partial and in-frame only. Of about 120,000 clones in the sample, 78% were seen once. Sequenced: peripheral blood. Receptors were obtained from a man in his 70s with acute or convalescent COVID-19.

The chain combines TRBV7-3 with TRBJ1-1, with 8 bases matching TRBD1. Germline V gene sequence: CDR1 SGHTA, CDR2 FQGTGA. V was clipped by 2 bases and J by 5 bases; unmatched bases: 4. The CDR3 spans 14 residues. The CDR3 nucleotides are TGTGCCAGCAGCTTACAGGGGGCCGGGACTGAAGCTTTCTTT. This gives the protein CASSLQGAGTEAFF.

The V call is TRBV9, the J call TRBJ1-2, with 10 bases aligning to TRBD1. J lost 6 bases, V lost 3 bases, and 8 bases had no gene match. The germline V gene has CDR1 SGDLS and CDR2 YYNGEE. CDR3 length equals 15 residues. Here the CDR3 DNA reads TGTGCCAGCAGCGCAAACGCGGGACAGGGGAATGGCTACACCTTC. It encodes CASSANAGQGNGYTF.

The V call is TRBV4-3, the J call TRBJ1-2; tentatively, D is TRBD1 (5 bases). The CDR3 is 16 residues long. From germline, CDR1 is LGHNA and CDR2 YSLEER. The ends were cut back, 3 bases at V and 6 bases at J, with 20 bases in the middle. The CDR3 coding sequence is TGCGCCAGCAGCCAGGGAAACCGGGGGGGGAACGATGGCTACACCTTC. Translating it yields CASSQGNRGGNDGYTF.

This rearrangement joins TRBV4-2 to TRBJ2-4; maybe TRBD1 (7 bases). V was trimmed by 1 base and J by 3 bases, leaving 10 bases between them. This CDR3 region has 15 residues. The germline gives CDR1 LGHNA, CDR2 YNFKEQ. The CDR3 DNA follows: TGTGCCAGCAGCCAAGGTCAGGGGGGCAAAAACATTCAGTACTTC. Translating gives CASSQGQGGKNIQYF.

The chain carries TRBV29-1 and TRBJ1-2, with no clear D. This CDR3 has 12 residues. The germline V and J ends were trimmed by 7 bases and 5 bases, with 14 bases remaining between them. The germline V gene has CDR1 SQVTM and CDR2 ANQGSEA. CDR3: CSAERESYGYTF. CDR3 coding DNA: TGCAGCGCAGAGCGGGAATCATATGGCTACACCTTC.

The gene calls are TRBV5-5 and TRBJ2-3; 10 bases are shared with TRBD2. Trimming at V came to 4 bases and at J to 2 bases, leaving 16 bases not matched to a gene. The germline V gene has CDR1 SGHKS and CDR2 YYEKEE (reference sequence). The CDR3 consists of 19 residues. The DNA for the CDR3 is TGTGCCAGCAGCGCAGCCTCTAGCGGGGGCCTTACCTACACAGATACGCAGTATTTT. Translating it yields CASSAASSGGLTYTDTQYF.

The chain is built from TRBV6-2 or TRBV6-3 and TRBJ2-7; TRBD1 matches at 7 bases. The V gene's germline CDR1 is MNHEY and CDR2 SVGEGT. There are 13 residues in the CDR3. V was pared by 5 bases and J by 5 bases, with 6 bases of the junction left unmatched. The CDR3 loop reads CASSDGQAHEQYF. In nucleotides, the CDR3 is TGTGCCAGCAGTGACGGACAGGCCCACGAGCAGTACTTC.

This CDR3 reads CASSQEVTASDTQYF. In nucleotides, the CDR3 is TGCGCCAGCAGCCAAGAGGTGACAGCCTCAGATACGCAGTATTTT. The rearrangement uses TRBV4-1 and TRBJ2-3, with D possibly matching TRBD1 (5 bases). Trimming stripped 0 bases from V and 4 bases from J, with 11 bases between. The CDR3 spans 15 residues. Germline V gene lookup returns CDR1 MGHRA and CDR2 YSYEKL.

The rearrangement uses TRBV6-2 or TRBV6-3 and TRBJ1-5, with D tentatively TRBD1 (6 bases). From germline, CDR1 is MNHEY and CDR2 SVGEGT. V lost 0 bases and J lost 6, with 18 bases in between. The CDR3 is 17 amino acids. The CDR3 spells CASSYSSRGGGSQPQHF. CDR3 coding DNA: TGTGCCAGCAGTTACTCCTCGAGAGGGGGGGGGAGTCAGCCCCAGCATTTT.

For this clone: Different DNA sequences within this sample yield the same CDR3. CDR3 in amino acids: CATSRDQVWGYTF. CDR3 in DNA: TGTGCCACCAGCAGAGATCAGGTCTGGGGCTACACCTTC. This sequence joins TRBV15 and TRBJ1-2, with unresolved D. There are 13 residues in the CDR3. The germline gives CDR1 LNHNV, CDR2 YYDKDF (reference sequence). V was shortened by 0 bases and J by 8 bases, with 10 bases between the two germline ends.

The chain joins TRBV4-3 to TRBJ2-7, with D tentatively TRBD2 (5 bases). Germline V gene sequence: CDR1 LGHNA, CDR2 YSLEER. V lost 4 bases and J 3 bases, leaving 10 bases between the germline ends. The CDR3 length is 13 residues. The CDR3 here is CASSLDGIYEQYF. The CDR3 region has the DNA TGCGCCAGCAGCCTGGACGGGATCTACGAGCAGTACTTC.

V gene TRBV11-2 combines with J gene TRBJ2-7; TRBD2 is a possible D gene (7 bases). From germline, CDR1 is SGHAT and CDR2 FQNNGV. Trimming pared 0 bases from V and 4 bases from J, leaving 22 bases between. There are 18 residues in the CDR3. This chain's CDR3 is CASSLEWGGQLMVYEQYF. The CDR3 DNA follows: TGTGCCAGCAGCTTAGAGTGGGGGGGCCAACTTATGGTATACGAGCAGTACTTC.

The chain couples TRBV5-8 to TRBJ1-1; TRBD1 is a possible D gene (5 bases). V lost 0 bases and J 3 bases, leaving 9 bases between the germline ends. The CDR3 spans 14 residues. CDR1 and CDR2 (germline): SGHTS, YDEGEE. The DNA for the CDR3 is TGTGCCAGCAGCTTGGACAGGATCGACACTGAAGCTTTCTTT. Amino acids: CASSLDRIDTEAFF.

The V and J genes are TRBV7-3 and TRBJ2-5, with 10 bases that match TRBD2. CDR1 and CDR2 (germline): SGHTA, FQGTGA. The CDR3 extends over 15 amino acids. J was trimmed by 6 bases and V by 8 bases; bases with no gene match: 12. The DNA for the CDR3 is TGTGCCAGCGGTCCGAGCGGGGGGGCTTATCAGACCCAGTACTTC. This sequence encodes CASGPSGGAYQTQYF.

The chain is built from TRBV27 and TRBJ2-1; TRBD1 is a possible D gene (5 bases). Germline loops: CDR1 MNHEY, CDR2 SMNVEV (reference sequence). This CDR3 region has 14 residues. Trimming shortened V by 8 bases and J by 10 bases, and 21 bases separated the two germline ends. CDR3 region: CASFRLRGAIEQFF. For the CDR3, the DNA is TGTGCCAGCTTTCGCCTCCGTGGGGCCATCGAGCAGTTCTTC.

The chain is built from TRBV5-1 and TRBJ2-2; TRBD1 is a possible D gene (6 bases). This CDR3 region has 16 residues. CDR1 and CDR2 (germline): SGHRS, YFSETQ. V lost 0 bases to trimming and J lost 5 bases, with 14 bases between them. The CDR3 region is CASSLGPQGQTGELFF. As DNA, the CDR3 is TGCGCCAGCAGCTTGGGACCACAGGGTCAGACCGGGGAGCTGTTTTTT. Combining the CDR3 with reference TRBV5-1 and TRBJ2-2 gives the whole variable domain KAGVTQTPRYLIKTRGQQVTLSCSPISGHRSVSWYQQTPGQGLQFLFEYFSETQRNKGNFPGRFSGRQFSNSRSEMNVSTLELGDSALYLCASSLGPQGQTGELFFGEGSRLTVL.

The V and J genes are TRBV3-1 (or the pseudogene TRBV3-2) and TRBJ1-3; maybe TRBD1 (6 bases). The CDR3 is made up of 13 amino acids. The V end lost 2 bases, the J end lost 8 bases, and 10 bases lay between the germline ends. The germline CDR1 and CDR2 sequences are LGHDT and YNNKEL (reference sequence). The DNA of the CDR3 is TGTGCCAGCAGCCAACTACAGGGTCACACCATATATTTT. The encoded protein is CASSQLQGHTIYF.

The chain couples TRBV27 to TRBJ1-2, with TRBD1 identical over 7 bases. V was pared by 5 bases and J by 0 bases, with 3 bases of the junction left unmatched. This CDR3 region has 14 residues. Germline assignment: CDR1 MNHEY and CDR2 SMNVEV (reference sequence). The CDR3 DNA reads as TGTGCCAGCAGTGTCGGGACAGCTAACTATGGCTACACCTTC. Translating gives CASSVGTANYGYTF.

The chain is built from TRBV7-3 and TRBJ2-1, with 8 bases identical to TRBD2. The CDR3 is 18 residues long. CDR1 and CDR2 (germline): SGHTA, FQGTGA. The trim removed 5 bases at V and 4 bases at J, leaving 16 bases unmatched. The CDR3 loop is CASSPPGRRGGIYNEQFF. DNA of the CDR3: TGTGCCAGCAGCCCGCCCGGAAGGCGCGGGGGGATATACAATGAGCAGTTCTTC.

This clone came up once. The CDR3 nucleotides are TGTGCCAGCAGCCCTAGTACAGATACGCAGTATTTT. It encodes CASSPSTDTQYF. The chain uses TRBV9 and TRBJ2-3, with D hard to call. The V end lost 4 bases, the J end lost 3 bases, and 6 bases lay between the germline ends. The germline gives CDR1 SGDLS, CDR2 YYNGEE. The CDR3 covers 12 residues. The full variable domain, rest sourced from reference TRBV9 and TRBJ2-3, is DSGVTQTPKHLITATGQRVTLRCSPRSGDLSVYWYQQSLDQGLQFLIQYYNGEERAKGNILERFSAQQFPDLHSELNLSSLELGDSALYFCASSPSTDTQYFGPGTRLTVL.